A selection of T cell receptor beta chains follows, all from one sample in a study of blood T cell repertoires in COVID-19. The method was immunoSEQ multiplex PCR; TCRdb's version includes in-frame clones alone and lacks a portion of them. The sample carries more than 85,000 clones, around nine tenths recorded once. The sequenced sample consisted of peripheral blood. The receptors were gathered from a man in his sixties or seventies with acute or convalescent COVID-19. The CDR3 runs from the conserved cysteine through the conserved F or W. Each record gives: J gene, D gene, clone size, V gene, CDR3 DNA, CDR3 protein. A D gene is named only where the DNA matches it firmly. Clone sizes are given selectively: once, few, many, or a class where the clone is expanded.

J: TRBJ1-2
D: TRBD1
size: .
V: TRBV10-3
DNA: TGTGCCATCAGTACTGCCGGGACAGGGAGTGGCTACACCTTC
CDR3: CAISTAGTGSGYTF

J: TRBJ1-1
D: .
size: .
V: TRBV19
DNA: TGTGCCAGTAGTCAATCTCCAGGGGTACCGAACACTGAAGCTTTCTTT
CDR3: CASSQSPGVPNTEAFF

J: TRBJ1-2
D: TRBD1
size: few
V: TRBV10-3
DNA: TGTGCCATCAGTACACAGGGGGACTATGGCTACACCTTC
CDR3: CAISTQGDYGYTF

J: TRBJ1-2
D: .
size: .
V: TRBV14
DNA: TGTGCCAGCAGCCCTCTGGACAGTAACTATGGCTACACCTTC
CDR3: CASSPLDSNYGYTF

J: TRBJ1-1
D: .
size: .
V: TRBV28
DNA: TGTGCCAGCAGAACCTCTATTGCTCGGACAGACACTGAAGCTTTCTTT
CDR3: CASRTSIARTDTEAFF

J: TRBJ2-3
D: TRBD1
size: .
V: TRBV5-5
DNA: TGTGCCAGCAGCCTCCGACAGGGGGGTAGCACAGATACGCAGTATTTT
CDR3: CASSLRQGGSTDTQYF

J: TRBJ1-1
D: .
size: .
V: TRBV29-1
DNA: TGCAGCGTGAGCTTGGTCACGAACACTGAAGCTTTCTTT
CDR3: CSVSLVTNTEAFF

J: TRBJ2-4
D: .
size: .
V: TRBV5-5
DNA: TGTGCCAGCAGCATCACGGGACATTTCAAAAACATTCAGTACTTC
CDR3: CASSITGHFKNIQYF

J: TRBJ2-5
D: TRBD2
size: .
V: TRBV2
DNA: TGTGCCAGCGGGAACGGACTAGCGGGGGGAACTACAAAAGAAGAGACCCAGTACTTC
CDR3: CASGNGLAGGTTKEETQYF

J: TRBJ1-3
D: .
size: .
V: TRBV30
DNA: TGTGCCTTCCGCGGGGGGACCCCAGGGCGTAGCTCTGGAAACACCATATATTTT
CDR3: CAFRGGTPGRSSGNTIYF